The 27 T cell receptor beta chains given below trace back to one sample, sequenced in a study of blood T cell repertoires in COVID-19. The assay was immunoSEQ multiplex PCR, and TCRdb's table has in-frame clones only and misses some. This table has about 230,000 clones, 70% to 85% appearing once. Sample: peripheral blood. The source is a man in his forties or fifties who had recovered from COVID-19.

V and J are TRBV3-1 (or the pseudogene TRBV3-2) and TRBJ2-1; possibly TRBD1 for D (5 bases). Trimming took off 0 bases at V and 4 bases at J, with 13 bases between the two ends. Germline V gene data show CDR1 as LGHDT and CDR2 as YNNKEL (reference sequence). This CDR3 has 16 amino acids. CDR3 DNA: TGTGCCAGCAGCCAAGATCTACGGCAGGGATACAATGAGCAGTTCTTC. As protein: CASSQDLRQGYNEQFF.

V gene TRBV27 combines with J gene TRBJ2-7, with 7 bases that match TRBD1. V dropped 6 bases and J dropped 0; count of bases not matched to a gene: 5. The CDR3 runs to 14 residues. Germline lookup yields CDR1 MNHEY and CDR2 SMNVEV (reference sequence). CDR3 protein: CASSFGTASYEQYF. DNA of the CDR3: TGTGCCAGCAGCTTCGGGACAGCCTCCTACGAGCAGTACTTC.

This clone was observed a handful of times. This rearrangement joins TRBV25-1 to TRBJ2-4; D is possibly TRBD2 (6 bases). The CDR3 is 14 residues long. Germline CDR1 is MGHDK and CDR2 is SYGVNS. V shed 4 bases and J shed 2 bases, with 9 bases lying between them. The CDR3 spells CASSGGGTKNIQYF. The DNA for the CDR3 is TGTGCCAGCAGTGGTGGAGGGACCAAAAACATTCAGTACTTC.

The V call is TRBV2, the J call TRBJ1-6; D is unresolved. V was shortened by 5 bases and J by 9 bases, with 17 bases between the two germline ends. This CDR3 region has 15 residues. The V gene's germline CDR1 is SNHLY and CDR2 FYNNEI. The CDR3 coding sequence is TGTGCCAGCAGTAAGTCGAGGGAGGAGGGTTCACCCCTCCACTTT. This codes for CASSKSREEGSPLHF.

V gene TRBV7-2 combines with J gene TRBJ2-2, with D maybe TRBD2 (7 bases). V was shortened by 3 bases and J by 6 bases, with 14 bases between the two germline ends. Germline V gives CDR1 SGHTA, CDR2 FQGNSA. CDR3 size: 15 residues. CDR3 coding DNA: TGTGCCAGCAGCTTTGGGGCGGGGGCCCCCGGGGAGCTGTTTTTT. Translating it yields CASSFGAGAPGELFF.

The chain links TRBV9 to TRBJ2-5; 8 positions agree with TRBD1. The trim removed 0 bases at V and 5 bases at J, leaving 9 bases unmatched. The CDR3 runs 16 residues. Germline V lookup: CDR1 SGDLS, CDR2 YYNGEE. The CDR3 DNA reads as TGTGCCAGCAGCGTAGGAGGGCAGGGGGCTGGGGAGACCCAGTACTTC. Translated: CASSVGGQGAGETQYF.

The chain carries TRBV6-1 and TRBJ2-3; D perhaps matches TRBD1 (5 bases). Trimming stripped 0 bases from V and 2 bases from J, with 9 bases between. The CDR3 length is 15 residues. From germline, CDR1 is MNHNS and CDR2 SASEGT. CDR3 coding DNA: TGTGCCAGCAGTGAAGCGGCAGGGCACACAGATACGCAGTATTTT. Encoded protein: CASSEAAGHTDTQYF.

The chain carries TRBV11-2 and TRBJ2-7, with TRBD2 matching 12 bases. The CDR3 sequence is 16 residues long. V shed 3 bases and J 3 bases; nucleotides not matched to a gene: 6. Germline V gene data show CDR1 as SGHAT and CDR2 as FQNNGV. In DNA form, the CDR3 reads TGTGCCAGCAGCTTGGGGACTAGCGGGTTGGGCTACGAGCAGTACTTC. Amino acid sequence: CASSLGTSGLGYEQYF.

The genes are TRBV7-8 and TRBJ1-1; 8 nucleotides agree with TRBD1. Looked up from germline, CDR1 is SGHVS and CDR2 is FQNEAQ. V lost 5 bases and J lost 4; bases outside the gene matches: 9. This CDR3 contains 15 residues. The CDR3, as DNA: TGTGCCAGCAGCCCGCAGGGGGCGCTGGGCACTGAAGCTTTCTTT. It yields the protein CASSPQGALGTEAFF.

The chain has TRBV18 and TRBJ1-5; TRBD1 is a possible D gene (5 bases). V lost 1 base, J lost 3 bases, and 13 bases lay in between. Germline V gene data show CDR1 as KGHSH and CDR2 as LQKENI. There are 16 residues in the CDR3. The CDR3 bases are TGTGCCAGCTCACCACAAACAGGCGCCAACAATCAGCCCCAGCATTTT. Residues: CASSPQTGANNQPQHF.

The V call is TRBV9, the J call TRBJ2-3, with a weak D call TRBD2 (5 bases). Germline V gene data show CDR1 as SGDLS and CDR2 as YYNGEE. V was pared by 0 bases and J by 2 bases, with 19 bases between. This CDR3 has 18 amino acids. As DNA, the CDR3 is TGTGCCAGCAGCGTAGGCCCAGGTGGAGGTTGGGCCACAGATACGCAGTATTTT. Translation gives CASSVGPGGGWATDTQYF.

V gene TRBV7-9 combines with J gene TRBJ2-5; 8 bases are a match to TRBD2. Trimming cost V 5 bases and J 4 bases; bases outside gene matches: 6. In germline, CDR1 is SEHNR, CDR2 FQNEAQ (reference sequence). The CDR3 runs 14 residues. CDR3 DNA sequence: TGTGCCAGCAGCATCGGACTAGCCCCAGAGACCCAGTACTTC. Translated, it gives CASSIGLAPETQYF.

This clone has a handful of counts. This chain uses TRBV4-3 with TRBJ2-1; perhaps TRBD2 as D (6 bases). The CDR3 loop spans 17 amino acids. CDR1 is LGHNA, CDR2 YSLEER, per germline. V was trimmed by 0 bases and J by 7 bases, leaving 19 bases between them. In DNA, the CDR3 is TGCGCCAGCAGCCAAGATTTCGAGGAGGGGCTCTGGAATGAGCAGTTCTTC. It translates to CASSQDFEEGLWNEQFF.

This rearrangement joins TRBV19 to TRBJ1-6; no definite D call. The CDR3 covers 12 residues. Germline loops: CDR1 LNHDA, CDR2 SQIVND (reference sequence). V was shortened by 10 bases and J by 13 bases, with 17 bases between the two germline ends. Here the CDR3 reads CATARADSPLHF. The CDR3 region has the DNA TGTGCCACCGCGCGGGCAGACTCGCCCCTCCACTTT.

The rearrangement uses TRBV10-2 and TRBJ1-1; no clear D. The CDR3 extends over 11 amino acids. Germline V gene lookup returns CDR1 WSHSY and CDR2 SAAADI. V was pared by 8 bases and J by 0 bases, with 4 bases between. The CDR3 reads CASAVNTEAFF. In nucleotides, the CDR3 is TGCGCCAGCGCGGTGAACACTGAAGCTTTCTTT.

The gene calls are TRBV5-1 and TRBJ2-2; 8 nucleotides agree with TRBD2. This CDR3 spans 16 amino acids. Germline CDR1 SGHRS, CDR2 YFSETQ. With V trimmed by 1 base and J by 3 bases, 5 bases remained unmatched. CDR3 protein: CASSLLTGRDTGELFF. CDR3 nucleotides: TGCGCCAGCAGCTTGTTAACCGGGAGGGACACCGGGGAGCTGTTTTTT.

V usage is TRBV7-2 and J usage is TRBJ1-5, with unresolved D. CDR3 length: 15 amino acids. Trimming took 1 base from V and 0 from J, leaving 7 bases between them. The germline V gene has CDR1 SGHTA and CDR2 FQGNSA. CDR3 region: CASSLVGLSNQPQHF. The CDR3 region has the DNA TGTGCCAGCAGCTTAGTTGGCCTTAGCAATCAGCCCCAGCATTTT.

The chain recombines TRBV7-2 with TRBJ1-3; the D gene is possibly TRBD1 (5 bases). Trimming stripped 0 bases from V and 4 bases from J, with 13 bases between. Per germline, CDR1 SGHTA and CDR2 FQGNSA. The CDR3 runs 16 residues. The CDR3 DNA reads TGTGCCAGCAGCTTAGCGCTCGGCAGGGTAGGAAACACCATATATTTT. It specifies CASSLALGRVGNTIYF.

V usage is TRBV7-2 and J usage is TRBJ2-1; 8 nucleotides agree with TRBD2. From germline, CDR1 is SGHTA and CDR2 FQGNSA. The CDR3 contains 15 residues. The junction had 9 bases not matched to a gene; V was cut back by 4 bases and J by 7 bases. CDR3 bases: TGTGCCAGCAGCTCTTCTGGGACTAGACTGAATGAGCAGTTCTTC. Translating gives CASSSSGTRLNEQFF.

This chain uses TRBV7-9 with TRBJ2-5; 9 nucleotides line up with TRBD1. The trim removed 5 bases at V and 5 bases at J, leaving 6 bases unmatched. Germline CDR1 reads SEHNR; CDR2 reads FQNEAQ (reference sequence). The CDR3 has 14 residues. The CDR3 DNA is TGTGCCAGCAGCGACACAGGGGGCCGGGAGACCCAGTACTTC. It codes for CASSDTGGRETQYF.

The V gene is TRBV9, the J gene TRBJ2-1; 7 bases match TRBD2. The ends lost 0 bases at V and 10 bases at J; junction bases unmatched: 4. The V gene's germline CDR1 is SGDLS and CDR2 YYNGEE. The CDR3 is 13 residues long. The CDR3: CASSVEREGEQFF. In nucleotides, the CDR3 is TGTGCCAGCAGCGTAGAAAGGGAGGGGGAGCAGTTCTTC.

The CDR3 loop is CASSRQQGSEAFF. The DNA of the CDR3 is TGTGCCAGCAGTCGCCAACAGGGATCTGAAGCTTTCTTT. The chain couples TRBV14 to TRBJ1-1; D is possibly TRBD1 (6 bases). The germline V gene has CDR1 SGHDN and CDR2 FVKESK. V was clipped by 6 bases and J by 6 bases, with 14 bases between them. The CDR3 covers 13 residues.

This clone was counted a single time. This chain connects TRBV19 to TRBJ2-7; TRBD1 aligns across 8 bases. The CDR3 runs 14 residues. After removal of 3 bases from V and 5 bases from J, the junction contained 6 bases not matched to a gene. CDR1 is LNHDA and CDR2 is SQIVND in the germline V gene (reference sequence). The DNA of the CDR3 is TGTGCCAGTAGTATTCTGGACAGGGCCCACGAGCAGTACTTC. As protein: CASSILDRAHEQYF.

V and J are TRBV19 and TRBJ2-7; D may be TRBD2 (5 bases). This CDR3 has 13 amino acids. Looked up from germline, CDR1 is LNHDA and CDR2 is SQIVND (reference sequence). The V and J ends lost 5 bases and 5 bases respectively, with 13 bases between them. In DNA form, the CDR3 reads TGTGCCAGTAGTCCTCAACTAGGTGACGAGCAGTACTTC. Its protein is CASSPQLGDEQYF.

The J gene is TRBJ2-7, the V gene TRBV11-2; 9 bases align to TRBD1. Looked up from germline, CDR1 is SGHAT and CDR2 is FQNNGV. With V trimmed by 5 bases and J by 2 bases, 7 bases remained unmatched. This CDR3 comprises 15 residues. CDR3 loop: CASSRGQGRTYEQYF. The CDR3 DNA sequence: TGTGCCAGCAGCCGGGGACAGGGAAGGACCTACGAGCAGTACTTC.

This clone showed up just a few times. The sample contains more than one DNA sequence encoding this CDR3. The chain employs TRBV5-1 and TRBJ1-2; 9 bases agree with TRBD1. Germline CDR1 SGHRS, CDR2 YFSETQ. Trimming took 4 bases from V and 5 from J; bases not matched to a gene: 3. The CDR3 length is 13 residues. The CDR3 loop is CASSPGQGYGYTF. As DNA, the CDR3 is TGCGCCAGCAGCCCGGGACAGGGATATGGCTACACCTTC.

The CDR3: CASRDGQGAFYEQYF. The DNA of the CDR3 is TGTGCCAGCAGGGACGGACAGGGGGCTTTCTACGAGCAGTACTTC. This rearrangement joins TRBV2 to TRBJ2-7; 11 bases agree with TRBD1. From germline, CDR1 is SNHLY and CDR2 FYNNEI. The CDR3 sequence is 15 residues long. The V gene end was trimmed by 6 bases and the J gene end by 3 bases; junction bases not matched to a gene: 7.